The subject of this entry is one TCR beta chain. Its antigen is as yet unknown. Via MiXCR, TCRdb re-called the 5' RACE reads, giving one row per CDR3 protein. Of 300,000 or so distinct CDR3 sequences listed, 15% to 20% are singletons. The data derive from a study of T-cell memory formation after mild COVID-19. General observations from the study: For contracting clones, CD4+ ones sat mainly in CM and EM, CD8+ in EMRA. A subset of responding clones appeared in pre-infection memory, suggesting cross-reactive memory joined.

This CDR3 region has 15 residues. Per the germline V gene, CDR1 is MNHEY and CDR2 is SVGAGI. Trimming pared 2 bases from V and 4 bases from J, leaving 12 bases between. The V call is TRBV6-5, the J call TRBJ1-5, with D unclear. This TCR was sampled from a man younger than 30 who had mild COVID-19 (a few samples of this study predate the infection). Cell type and time point are not known. Sequencing was carried out using PBMCs or a T cell subset sorted from them (not recorded which). The CDR3 is CASSYPHPGNQPQHF. The DNA of the CDR3 is TGTGCCAGCAGTTACCCCCACCCGGGAAATCAGCCCCAGCATTTT.